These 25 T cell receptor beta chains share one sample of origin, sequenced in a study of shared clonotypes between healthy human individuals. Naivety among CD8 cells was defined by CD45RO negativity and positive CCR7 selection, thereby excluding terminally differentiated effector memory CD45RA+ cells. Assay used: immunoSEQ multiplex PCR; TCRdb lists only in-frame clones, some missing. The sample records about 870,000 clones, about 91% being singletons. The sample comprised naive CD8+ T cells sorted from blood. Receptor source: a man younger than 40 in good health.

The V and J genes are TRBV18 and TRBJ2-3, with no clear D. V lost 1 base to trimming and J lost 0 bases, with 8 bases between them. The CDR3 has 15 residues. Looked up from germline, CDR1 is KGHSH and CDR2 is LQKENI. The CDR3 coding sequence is TGTGCCAGCTCACCACTCCGGTTTAGCACAGATACGCAGTATTTT. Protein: CASSPLRFSTDTQYF.

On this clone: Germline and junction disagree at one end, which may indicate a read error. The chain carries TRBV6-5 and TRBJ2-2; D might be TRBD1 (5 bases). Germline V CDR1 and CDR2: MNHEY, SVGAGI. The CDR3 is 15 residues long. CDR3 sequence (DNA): TGTGCCAGCAGTTACTCGAACAGGAACGCCGGGGAGCTGTTTTTT. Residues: CASSYSNRNAGELFF.

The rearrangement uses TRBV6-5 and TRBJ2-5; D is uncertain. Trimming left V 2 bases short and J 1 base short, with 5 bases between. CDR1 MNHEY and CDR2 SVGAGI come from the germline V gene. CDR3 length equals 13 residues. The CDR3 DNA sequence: TGTGCCAGCAGTTACCCGGGCCAAGAGACCCAGTACTTC. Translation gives CASSYPGQETQYF.

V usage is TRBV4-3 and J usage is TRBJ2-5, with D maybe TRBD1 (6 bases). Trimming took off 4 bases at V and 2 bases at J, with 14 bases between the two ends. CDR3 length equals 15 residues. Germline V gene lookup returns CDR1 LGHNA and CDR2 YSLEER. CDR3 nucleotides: TGCGCCAGCAGCCTAGGCAGGGGACATCAAGAGACCCAGTACTTC. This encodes CASSLGRGHQETQYF.

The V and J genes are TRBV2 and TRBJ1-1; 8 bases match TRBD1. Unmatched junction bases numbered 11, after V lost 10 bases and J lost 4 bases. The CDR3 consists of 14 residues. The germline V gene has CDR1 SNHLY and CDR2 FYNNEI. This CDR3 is CAKFLQGAGTEAFF. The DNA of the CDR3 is TGTGCCAAATTCCTTCAGGGGGCGGGCACTGAAGCTTTCTTT.

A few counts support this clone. The CDR3 protein is CASSGIRKGFGNTIYF. The CDR3 region has the DNA TGTGCCAGCAGTGGAATCAGGAAAGGGTTCGGAAACACCATATATTTT. The chain has TRBV2 and TRBJ1-3, with D hard to call. The CDR3 spans 16 residues. Germline lookup yields CDR1 SNHLY and CDR2 FYNNEI. V lost 4 bases and J 4 bases, leaving 17 bases between the germline ends.

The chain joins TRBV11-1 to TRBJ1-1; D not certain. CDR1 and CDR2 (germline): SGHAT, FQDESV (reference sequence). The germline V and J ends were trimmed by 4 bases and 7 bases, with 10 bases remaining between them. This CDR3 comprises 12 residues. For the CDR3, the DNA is TGTGCCAGCAGCTACATGGAGAATGAAGCTTTCTTT. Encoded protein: CASSYMENEAFF.

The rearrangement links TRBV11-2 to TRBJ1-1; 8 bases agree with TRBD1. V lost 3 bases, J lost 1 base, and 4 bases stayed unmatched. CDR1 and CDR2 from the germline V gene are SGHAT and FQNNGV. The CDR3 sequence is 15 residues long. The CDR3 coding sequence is TGTGCCAGCAGCTTTTTGGACAGGGCGAACACTGAAGCTTTCTTT. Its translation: CASSFLDRANTEAFF.

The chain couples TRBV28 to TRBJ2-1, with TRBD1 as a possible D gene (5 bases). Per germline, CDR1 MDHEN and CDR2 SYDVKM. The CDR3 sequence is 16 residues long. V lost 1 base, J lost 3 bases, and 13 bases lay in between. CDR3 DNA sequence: TGTGCCAGCAGTTTATATCCGGAAGGGGACTACAATGAGCAGTTCTTC. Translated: CASSLYPEGDYNEQFF. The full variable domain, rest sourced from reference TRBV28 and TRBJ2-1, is DVKVTQSSRYLVKRTGEKVFLECVQDMDHENMFWYRQDPGLGLRLIYFSYDVKMKEKGDIPEGYSVSREKKERFSLILESASTNQTSMYLCASSLYPEGDYNEQFFGPGTRLTVL.

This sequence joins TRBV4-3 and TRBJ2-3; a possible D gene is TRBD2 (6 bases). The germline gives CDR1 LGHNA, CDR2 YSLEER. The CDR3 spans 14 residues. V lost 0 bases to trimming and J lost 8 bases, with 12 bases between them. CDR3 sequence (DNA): TGCGCCAGCAGCCAAGATAAGCTGGGGGGTACGCAGTATTTT. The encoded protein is CASSQDKLGGTQYF.

CDR3 residues: CASSNGIHSELEQYF. CDR3 nucleotide sequence: TGTGCCAGCAGCAACGGGATCCACAGCGAATTGGAGCAGTACTTC. V and J are TRBV21-1 and TRBJ2-7; the table's D call TRBD2 went unverified against the DNA. TRBV21-1 is tagged as a pseudogene. The CDR3 covers 15 residues.

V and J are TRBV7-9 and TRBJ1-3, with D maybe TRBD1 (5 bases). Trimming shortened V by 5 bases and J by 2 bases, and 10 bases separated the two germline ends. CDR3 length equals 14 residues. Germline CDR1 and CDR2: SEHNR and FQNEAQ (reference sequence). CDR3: CASSPTETGNTIYF. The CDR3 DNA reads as TGTGCCAGCAGCCCGACAGAGACTGGAAACACCATATATTTT.

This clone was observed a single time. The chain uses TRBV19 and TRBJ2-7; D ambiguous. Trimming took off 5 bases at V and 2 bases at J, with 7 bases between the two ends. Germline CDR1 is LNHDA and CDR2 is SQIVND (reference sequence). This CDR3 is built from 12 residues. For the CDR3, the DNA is TGTGCCAGTAGTTCAGATACCTACGAGCAGTACTTC. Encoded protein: CASSSDTYEQYF.

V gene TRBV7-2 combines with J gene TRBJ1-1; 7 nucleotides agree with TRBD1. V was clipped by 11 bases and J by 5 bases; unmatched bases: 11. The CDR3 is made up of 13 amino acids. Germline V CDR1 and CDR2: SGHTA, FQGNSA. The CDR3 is CAVSEGARTEAFF. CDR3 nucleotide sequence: TGTGCCGTCAGCGAGGGGGCGAGGACTGAAGCTTTCTTT.

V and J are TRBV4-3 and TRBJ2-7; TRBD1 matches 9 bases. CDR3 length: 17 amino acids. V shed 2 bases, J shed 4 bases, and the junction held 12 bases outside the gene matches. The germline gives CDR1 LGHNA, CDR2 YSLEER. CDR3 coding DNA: TGCGCCAGCAGCCAATTGCCCCCGGCACAGGGGGCATACGAGCAGTACTTC. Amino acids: CASSQLPPAQGAYEQYF.

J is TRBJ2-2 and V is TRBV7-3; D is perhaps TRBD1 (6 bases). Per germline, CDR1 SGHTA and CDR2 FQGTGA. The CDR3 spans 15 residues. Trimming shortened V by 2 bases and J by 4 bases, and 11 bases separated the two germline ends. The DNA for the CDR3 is TGTGCCAGCAGCTTATCCCCAGGGGTCACCGGGGAGCTGTTTTTT. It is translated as CASSLSPGVTGELFF.

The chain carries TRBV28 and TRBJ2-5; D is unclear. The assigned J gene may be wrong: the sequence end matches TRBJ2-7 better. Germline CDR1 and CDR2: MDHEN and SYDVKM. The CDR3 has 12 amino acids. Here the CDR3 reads CASSGSSYEQYF. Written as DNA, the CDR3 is TGTGCCAGCAGTGGATCCTCCTACGAGCAGTACTTC.

The CDR3 bases are TGTGCCAGCAGCCCAGGGGCGACTAGCGGGAGGCGGGAGACCCAGTACTTC. Translated, it gives CASSPGATSGRRETQYF. The chain recombines TRBV9 with TRBJ2-5; 13 bases agree with TRBD2. J lost 5 bases, V lost 4 bases, and 11 bases had no gene match. The germline V gene encodes CDR1 SGDLS and CDR2 YYNGEE. CDR3 size: 17 residues.

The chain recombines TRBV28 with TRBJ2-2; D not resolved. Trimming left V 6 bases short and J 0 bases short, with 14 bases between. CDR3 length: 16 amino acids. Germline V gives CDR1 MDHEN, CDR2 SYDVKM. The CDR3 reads CASSRPPRANTGELFF. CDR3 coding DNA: TGTGCCAGCAGCAGGCCCCCCCGCGCGAACACCGGGGAGCTGTTTTTT.

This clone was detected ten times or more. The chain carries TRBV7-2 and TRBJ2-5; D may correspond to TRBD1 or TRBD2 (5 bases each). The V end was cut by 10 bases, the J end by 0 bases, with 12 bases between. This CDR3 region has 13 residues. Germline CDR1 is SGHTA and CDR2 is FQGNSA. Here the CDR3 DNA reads TGTGCCACCCAGGGACGGTACCAAGAGACCCAGTACTTC. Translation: CATQGRYQETQYF.

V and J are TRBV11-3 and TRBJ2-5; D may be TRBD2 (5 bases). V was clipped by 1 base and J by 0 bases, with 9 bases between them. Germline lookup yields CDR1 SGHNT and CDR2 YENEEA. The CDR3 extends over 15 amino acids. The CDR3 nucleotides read TGTGCCAGCAGCTTAGTTGAGGGTCACCAAGAGACCCAGTACTTC. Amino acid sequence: CASSLVEGHQETQYF.

The CDR3 DNA follows: TGCGCCAGCAGCCAAAGTCTCAGGGTGAATCAGCCCCAGCATTTT. Protein: CASSQSLRVNQPQHF. This sequence joins TRBV4-1 and TRBJ1-5, with a tentative D call TRBD1 (5 bases). Germline values: CDR1 MGHRA, CDR2 YSYEKL. The CDR3 is made up of 15 amino acids. V was clipped by 2 bases and J by 4 bases, with 12 bases between them.

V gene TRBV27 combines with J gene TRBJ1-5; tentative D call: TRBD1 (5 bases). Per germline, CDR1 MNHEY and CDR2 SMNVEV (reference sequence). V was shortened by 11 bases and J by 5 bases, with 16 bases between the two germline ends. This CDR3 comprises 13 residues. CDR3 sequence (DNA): TGTGCCGCCTGGGGGGGGATCGATCAGCCCCAGCATTTT. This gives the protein CAAWGGIDQPQHF.

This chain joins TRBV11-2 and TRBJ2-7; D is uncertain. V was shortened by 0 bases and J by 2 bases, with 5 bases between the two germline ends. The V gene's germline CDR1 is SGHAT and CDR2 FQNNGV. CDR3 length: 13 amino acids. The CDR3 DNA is TGTGCCAGCAGCTTAGAAGCAACCTACGAGCAGTACTTC. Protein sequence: CASSLEATYEQYF.

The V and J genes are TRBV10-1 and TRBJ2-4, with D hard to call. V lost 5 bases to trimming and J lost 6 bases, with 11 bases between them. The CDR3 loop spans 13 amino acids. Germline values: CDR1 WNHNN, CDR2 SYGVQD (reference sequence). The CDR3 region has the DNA TGCGCCAGCAGTCATAAGAACGGAAACATTCAGTACTTC. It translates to CASSHKNGNIQYF.